This T cell receptor beta chain emerged from a study of T cell responses to AZD1222 COVID-19 vaccine. Broader study findings: Baseline serology detected seropositivity in only six or seven AZD1222 recipients.

Notes on this clone: Antigen unknown.

Sequencing used immunoSEQ multiplex PCR; TCRdb keeps in-frame clones, though not all of them. The sample yields roughly 140,000 clones, 90% to 95% seen once. V lost 1 base to trimming and J lost 4 bases, with 12 bases between them. Looked up from germline, CDR1 is SGHTA and CDR2 is FQGNSA. The CDR3 totals 15 residues. The rearrangement joins TRBV7-2 to TRBJ2-3; D remains ambiguous. The sequencing here drew on peripheral blood, taken on day 0 of AZD1222 vaccination. The origin of this receptor is an adult in good health. CDR3 sequence: CASSLGVWGSDTQYF. CDR3 coding DNA: TGTGCCAGCAGCTTAGGGGTTTGGGGTTCAGATACGCAGTATTTT.